The source of this T cell receptor (beta chain) is a study of identifying expanded T cells in peripheral blood. Measured with immunoSEQ multiplex PCR; TCRdb has only the in-frame clones, and not every one. The data hold roughly 100,000 clones, with around 88% observed a single time. CDR3 length: 13 residues. Trimming shortened V by 1 base and J by 6 bases, and 7 bases separated the two germline ends. The germline V gene encodes CDR1 MGHRA and CDR2 YSYEKL. The sequenced material came from blood. V usage is TRBV4-1 and J usage is TRBJ2-1; the D is unclear. This TCR derives from a person aged 18 to 75 in good health. Here the CDR3 reads CASSQVRLNEQFF. CDR3 bases: TGCGCCAGCAGCCAAGTACGGCTCAATGAGCAGTTCTTC.